This is a list of T cell receptor beta chains from one sample in a study of T cells after posttransplantation cyclophosphamide. The protocol was immunoSEQ multiplex PCR, while the TCRdb copy is restricted to in-frame clones and leaves out a portion. In total the sample includes under 45,000 clones, none of them seen once. Input material: PBMCs. The receptor source for this set is a young man in good health and a related stem cell transplant donor. Both conserved end residues are part of each CDR3.

v_call: TRBV7-9; cdr3_aa: CASTKGGQIQETQYF
v_call: TRBV28; cdr3_aa: CASSSRGRYTGELFF
v_call: TRBV5-6; cdr3_aa: CASSSRDRGANTEAFF
v_call: TRBV6-6; cdr3_aa: CASSTQGRNTGELFF
v_call: TRBV4-3; cdr3_aa: CASSQATGRQSNYGYTF
v_call: TRBV19; cdr3_aa: CASRRQGRSYEQYF
v_call: TRBV6-1; cdr3_aa: CASSEDSYPNEKLFF
v_call: TRBV27; cdr3_aa: CASSLRGGATDTQYF
v_call: TRBV28; cdr3_aa: CASSFAENLNTEAFF
v_call: TRBV29-1; cdr3_aa: CSVDKTGVNTEAFF
v_call: TRBV5-1; cdr3_aa: CASSLAPSSYEQYF
v_call: TRBV6-5; cdr3_aa: CASTRDRGFNGYTF
v_call: TRBV5-4; cdr3_aa: CASSLGGQVTTYEQYF
v_call: TRBV24-1; cdr3_aa: CATSDPQETQYF
v_call: TRBV4-2; cdr3_aa: CASSQVGFRGASYNEQFF
v_call: TRBV6-5; cdr3_aa: CASSYRRGNTEAFF
v_call: TRBV6-2/TRBV6-3; cdr3_aa: CASSPLNTGELFF
v_call: TRBV5-4; cdr3_aa: CASSREGSSYEQYF
v_call: TRBV28; cdr3_aa: CASRRSGGLDGYTF
v_call: TRBV7-2; cdr3_aa: CASSLAPAGGSETQYF
v_call: TRBV4-3; cdr3_aa: CASSQDQGTGRDNSPLHF
v_call: TRBV6-6; cdr3_aa: CASSYLPGQGRDTQYF
v_call: TRBV5-6; cdr3_aa: CASSSRALNYLNEQFF
v_call: TRBV5-1; cdr3_aa: CASSWIQGEDGYTF
v_call: TRBV4-2; cdr3_aa: CASSQDPLRGGPTDTQYF
v_call: TRBV5-1; cdr3_aa: CASSLWQGTYGYTF
v_call: TRBV6-2/TRBV6-3; cdr3_aa: CASSYETGGVKWDGYTF
v_call: TRBV28; cdr3_aa: CASSLIDRRHSNQPQHF
v_call: TRBV6-4; cdr3_aa: CASSESGGEGEQFF